The 29 T cell receptor beta chains listed next were all sequenced from one sample in a study of response to subunit inactivated influenza vaccine. TCRdb recomputed calls from the RT-PCR reads with MiXCR, one row per CDR3 protein. The sample lists around 570,000 distinct CDR3 sequences; approximately 11% were seen once. These data were also filed under a second study, of T cells expressing NK-cell markers. That source adds: It was by 5'RACE template switching with UMIs that TCR beta cDNA was made.

The sample was PBMCs from blood, taken on the day of vaccination. The receptors derive from a man aged 50-60 years who received an inactivated influenza vaccine.

The V and J genes are TRBV7-8 and TRBJ2-3; D remains ambiguous. Germline V CDR1 and CDR2: SGHVS, FQNEAQ. The V and J ends lost 5 bases and 7 bases respectively, with 7 bases between them. This CDR3 is 11 amino acids long. CDR3 DNA: TGTGCCAGCAGCCGAGGTTATACGCAGTATTTT. It yields the protein CASSRGYTQYF.

This clonotype was observed at least ten times. The rearrangement links TRBV7-2 to TRBJ2-4, with D possibly being TRBD1 or TRBD2 (5 bases each). CDR1 SGHTA and CDR2 FQGNSA come from the germline V gene. The length of the CDR3 is 15 residues. Trimming pared 4 bases from V and 3 bases from J, leaving 13 bases between. CDR3 DNA: TGTGCCAGCAGCTACGGGACCGGCCTCAAAAACATTCAGTACTTC. Its protein is CASSYGTGLKNIQYF.

This clonotype was picked up many times. The chain has TRBV5-6 and TRBJ2-7; D gene unclear. Germline-derived CDR1 and CDR2 are SGHDT and YYEEEE. This CDR3 is 14 amino acids long. The V end was cut by 1 base, the J end by 0 bases, with 8 bases between. The chain's CDR3 is CASSLMAVSYEQYF. CDR3 nucleotide sequence: TGTGCCAGCAGCTTGATGGCGGTCTCCTACGAGCAGTACTTC.

The chain recombines TRBV19 with TRBJ1-5; D gene ambiguous. Trimming stripped 6 bases from V and 0 bases from J, with 12 bases between. This CDR3 comprises 15 residues. Germline CDR1 is LNHDA and CDR2 is SQIVND (reference sequence). This chain's CDR3 is CASRSPAFSNQPQHF. The CDR3 coding sequence is TGTGCCAGTAGATCGCCAGCCTTTAGCAATCAGCCCCAGCATTTT.

This clonotype was seen only a few times. The J gene is TRBJ2-1, the V gene TRBV6-2 or TRBV6-3, with TRBD1 matching 9 bases. CDR1 and CDR2 from the germline V gene are MNHEY and SVGEGT. The junction had 15 bases not matched to a gene; V was cut back by 8 bases and J by 10 bases. CDR3 length equals 15 residues. The CDR3 bases are TGTGCCAGCGCAAACCGGGACAGGGTATTTGGGGAGCAGTTCTTC. As protein: CASANRDRVFGEQFF.

The chain is built from TRBV20-1 and TRBJ2-1; 10 bases agree with TRBD2. Germline V gives CDR1 DFQATT, CDR2 SNEGSKA (reference sequence). The V and J ends lost 5 bases and 4 bases, in that order; junction bases with no gene match: 8. This CDR3 spans 15 amino acids. The CDR3 DNA sequence: TGCAGTGCTTTGACACTAGCGGGACCTTACAATGAGCAGTTCTTC. Protein: CSALTLAGPYNEQFF.

This clonotype was counted at least ten times. The CDR3: CAISDLGVSYEQYF. In DNA form, the CDR3 reads TGTGCCATCAGTGACCTAGGTGTCTCCTACGAGCAGTACTTC. This sequence joins TRBV10-3 and TRBJ2-7; D uncertain. The CDR3 covers 14 residues. Trimming took 3 bases from V and 0 from J, leaving 9 bases between them. Germline CDR1 ENHRY, CDR2 SYGVKD.

V and J are TRBV7-6 and TRBJ2-5, with unresolved D. Germline V gene data show CDR1 as SGHVS and CDR2 as FNYEAQ. V was trimmed by 1 base and J by 0 bases, leaving 9 bases between them. The CDR3 sequence is 15 residues long. The CDR3 DNA is TGTGCCAGCAGCTTAGGGCCCAGCTACCAAGAGACCCAGTACTTC. Translation gives CASSLGPSYQETQYF.

The rearrangement links TRBV6-5 to TRBJ2-1, with a weak D call TRBD2 (6 bases). CDR1 MNHEY and CDR2 SVGAGI come from the germline V gene. The CDR3 has 10 residues. This CDR3 is CESGYNEQFF. The CDR3 nucleotides are TGTGAAAGCGGGTACAATGAGCAGTTCTTC.

This clonotype has a handful of counts. V is TRBV20-1 and J is TRBJ2-1, with TRBD1 matching over 7 bases. Germline V lookup: CDR1 DFQATT, CDR2 SNEGSKA (reference sequence). This CDR3 contains 12 residues. The junction had 0 bases not matched to a gene; V was cut back by 5 bases and J by 2 bases. CDR3 coding DNA: TGCAGTGCTGGACAGGCCTACAATGAGCAGTTCTTC. This gives the protein CSAGQAYNEQFF.

The V gene is TRBV7-8, the J gene TRBJ2-4; 8 bases line up with TRBD2. The CDR3 contains 15 residues. With 5 bases clipped from V and 2 bases from J, the junction kept 5 bases outside the gene matches. From germline, CDR1 is SGHVS and CDR2 FQNEAQ. CDR3 protein: CASSPRGGTKNIQYF. Here the CDR3 DNA reads TGTGCCAGCAGCCCCCGGGGGGGAACCAAAAACATTCAGTACTTC.

This clonotype was seen ten or more times. J is TRBJ1-1 and V is TRBV27; the D gene is possibly TRBD1 (6 bases). V lost 5 bases and J lost 3, with 19 bases in between. Germline values: CDR1 MNHEY, CDR2 SMNVEV (reference sequence). The length of the CDR3 is 16 residues. The CDR3 DNA follows: TGTGCCAGCAGTCTTAGGCTCAACAGGGTTTACACTGAAGCTTTCTTT. It codes for CASSLRLNRVYTEAFF.

At least ten counts were recorded for this clonotype. The rearrangement joins TRBV6-2 or TRBV6-3 to TRBJ2-2; the match to TRBD2 covers 11 bases. Germline V gene data show CDR1 as MNHEY and CDR2 as SVGEGT. Unmatched junction bases numbered 8, after V lost 2 bases and J lost 0 bases. The CDR3 spans 19 residues. CDR3 amino acids: CASSYPLSGRGSNTGELFF. CDR3 bases: TGTGCCAGCAGTTACCCCCTTAGCGGGAGGGGGTCGAACACCGGGGAGCTGTTTTTT.

CDR3 in DNA: TGTGCCTGGAGTGTGGGTTCATCAGGCGATGAGCAGTTCTTC. It encodes CAWSVGSSGDEQFF. The gene calls are TRBV30 and TRBJ2-1; no reliable D call. Germline V lookup: CDR1 GTSNPN, CDR2 SVGIG (reference sequence). Trimming shortened V by 0 bases and J by 8 bases, and 14 bases separated the two germline ends. This CDR3 comprises 14 residues.

The sample holds a few counts of this clonotype. The J gene is TRBJ2-2, the V gene TRBV5-1; D is possibly TRBD2 (6 bases). Trimming pared 4 bases from V and 6 bases from J, leaving 10 bases between. From germline, CDR1 is SGHRS and CDR2 YFSETQ. CDR3 size: 13 residues. The DNA for the CDR3 is TGCGCCAGCAGCACCGGAGGGGCCGGGGAGCTGTTTTTT. This translates into CASSTGGAGELFF.

The chain uses TRBV20-1 and TRBJ1-2; TRBD1 matches at 8 bases. This CDR3 has 14 residues. The V gene's germline CDR1 is DFQATT and CDR2 SNEGSKA (reference sequence). Trimming at V came to 1 base and at J to 8 bases, leaving 9 bases not matched to a gene. DNA for the CDR3: TGCAGTGCTAGAGCTTACAGGGGGGAGAAAGGCTACACCTTC. Translation gives CSARAYRGEKGYTF.

This clonotype was picked up a small number of times. This chain connects TRBV5-1 to TRBJ2-2; a weak D match, TRBD1 (6 bases). The CDR3 length is 14 residues. Germline CDR1 reads SGHRS; CDR2 reads YFSETQ. V lost 3 bases, J lost 3 bases, and 9 bases lay in between. The CDR3 sequence: CASSSAGDTGELFF. CDR3 sequence (DNA): TGCGCCAGCAGCTCGGCAGGGGACACCGGGGAGCTGTTTTTT.

This clonotype showed up just a few times. CDR3 sequence (DNA): TGTGCCAGCAGCCCCCAGACAGGGGGCCTCGTCTCGCGCTCCTACGAGCAGTACTTC. It yields the protein CASSPQTGGLVSRSYEQYF. The J gene is TRBJ2-7, the V gene TRBV3-1; 10 bases are shared with TRBD1. This CDR3 is 19 amino acids long. The junction had 15 bases not matched to a gene; V was cut back by 4 bases and J by 0 bases. The germline gives CDR1 LGHDT, CDR2 YNNKEL (reference sequence).

The chain employs TRBV4-1 and TRBJ2-5, with D perhaps matching TRBD1 or TRBD2 (5 bases each). The V gene's germline CDR1 is MGHRA and CDR2 YSYEKL. Trimming took off 3 bases at V and 7 bases at J, with 21 bases between the two ends. The length of the CDR3 is 16 residues. The CDR3 region is CASSQGVAGRIGTQYF. The CDR3 bases are TGCGCCAGCAGCCAGGGGGTAGCAGGGAGAATTGGGACCCAGTACTTC.

J is TRBJ2-7 and V is TRBV7-2; D remains ambiguous. The CDR3 spans 15 residues. Germline lookup yields CDR1 SGHTA and CDR2 FQGNSA. Deletions cut 5 bases from V and 0 bases from J, with 14 bases between. The chain's CDR3 is CASSPASKSSYEQYF. The CDR3 DNA follows: TGTGCCAGCAGCCCCGCTTCTAAAAGCTCCTACGAGCAGTACTTC.

CDR3 coding DNA: TGCGCCAGCAGCCTAAACGGACAGGGTTCTAATGAAAAACTGTTTTTT. Translated, it gives CASSLNGQGSNEKLFF. This chain uses TRBV5-1 with TRBJ1-4; TRBD1 aligns across 8 bases. V shed 4 bases and J 3 bases; nucleotides not matched to a gene: 8. The CDR3 covers 16 residues. The germline CDR1 and CDR2 sequences are SGHRS and YFSETQ.

The chain carries TRBV4-3 and TRBJ2-1, with 8 bases that match TRBD2. Unmatched junction bases numbered 8, after V lost 0 bases and J lost 4 bases. The CDR3 is 17 residues long. The V gene's germline CDR1 is LGHNA and CDR2 YSLEER. Here the CDR3 DNA reads TGCGCCAGCAGCCAAGATCCTGAGACTAGCGCATACAATGAGCAGTTCTTC. Translating gives CASSQDPETSAYNEQFF.

The sample holds a few counts of this clonotype. This rearrangement joins TRBV21-1 to TRBJ1-1. TRBV21-1 has pseudogene status. This CDR3 has 15 amino acids. The CDR3 DNA sequence: TGTGCCAGCAGCAAAGGTGCAGGCTTCAACACTGAAGCTTTCTTT. Translation gives CASSKGAGFNTEAFF.

This clonotype was seen a handful of times. The chain joins TRBV20-1 to TRBJ1-4; D is undetermined. Trimming shortened V by 4 bases and J by 0 bases, and 6 bases separated the two germline ends. The CDR3 is 13 amino acids. Germline values: CDR1 DFQATT, CDR2 SNEGSKA (reference sequence). As DNA, the CDR3 is TGCAGTGCTATAGATGCAACTAATGAAAAACTGTTTTTT. Translation: CSAIDATNEKLFF.

This clonotype was observed a handful of times. The CDR3 region has the DNA TGTGCCAGCAGCTTGGACAGAACGGCGGAGCAAGCTTTCTTT. It encodes CASSLDRTAEQAFF. The chain has TRBV5-6 and TRBJ1-1; no reliable D call. V was pared by 0 bases and J by 9 bases, with 15 bases between. Germline V gene sequence: CDR1 SGHDT, CDR2 YYEEEE. The CDR3 totals 14 residues.

This clonotype was seen a handful of times. The rearrangement links TRBV12-3 or TRBV12-4 to TRBJ2-3; 7 bases are a match to TRBD1. CDR3 length: 16 amino acids. V shed 5 bases, J shed 0 bases, and the junction held 8 bases outside the gene matches. CDR3 sequence reads: CASSPIRGLSTDTQYF. The CDR3 DNA sequence: TGTGCCAGCAGTCCGATTAGGGGGCTGAGCACAGATACGCAGTATTTT.

This clonotype was picked up a small number of times. This rearrangement joins TRBV12-3 or TRBV12-4 to TRBJ2-7, with 8 positions matching TRBD1. CDR3 length equals 15 residues. The trim removed 3 bases at V and 3 bases at J, leaving 7 bases unmatched. CDR3 protein: CASSFRQGARYEQYF. Here the CDR3 DNA reads TGTGCCAGCAGTTTTCGGCAGGGGGCTCGCTACGAGCAGTACTTC.

This clonotype has a count of ten or more. The CDR3 loop is CASTPDGSYGYTF. As DNA, the CDR3 is TGTGCCAGCACCCCGGACGGTTCCTATGGCTACACCTTC. The V and J genes are TRBV6-2 or TRBV6-3 and TRBJ1-2; D is undetermined. Trimming removed 7 bases at V and 4 bases at J, with 13 bases between. This CDR3 contains 13 residues. Looked up from germline, CDR1 is MNHEY and CDR2 is SVGEGT.

This clonotype showed up just a few times. The chain uses TRBV7-8 and TRBJ2-1, with unresolved D. Trimming removed 4 bases from V and 3 bases from J, with 13 bases in between. This CDR3 region has 15 residues. Germline V gene sequence: CDR1 SGHVS, CDR2 FQNEAQ. CDR3 sequence: CASSSEASYYNEQFF. Written as DNA, the CDR3 is TGTGCCAGCAGCTCCGAGGCTTCATACTACAATGAGCAGTTCTTC.